The next 9 T cell receptor beta chains were all read from a single sample in a study of sequential checkpoint blockade in melanoma. As for treatment: randomized to nivolumab then ipilimumab (arm A) or the reverse (arm B). Some clones are missing from TCRdb's copy, which holds only in-frame ones; the method was immunoSEQ multiplex PCR. The profile shows approximately 10,000 clones, 77% of them singletons. This specimen was CD8+ T cells sorted from blood (inferred from file names), taken from a patient given nivolumab and ipilimumab in sequence. The receptors originated from a human donor with melanoma.

This clone turned up a few times. This chain joins TRBV19 and TRBJ1-1; D unclear. Germline V gives CDR1 LNHDA, CDR2 SQIVND (reference sequence). CDR3 size: 13 residues. V lost 2 bases and J lost 4, with 8 bases in between. CDR3 loop: CASSITVSTEAFF. CDR3 nucleotides: TGTGCCAGTAGTATAACAGTTAGCACTGAAGCTTTCTTT.

A word on this clone: In the same sample, other DNA sequences code for this CDR3. This sequence joins TRBV5-1 and TRBJ2-3, with 9 bases matching TRBD1. CDR1 is SGHRS and CDR2 is YFSETQ in the germline V gene. The CDR3 contains 15 residues. Trimming removed 0 bases from V and 6 bases from J; junction bases left unmatched: 5. The CDR3 loop reads CASSLGQGVLDTQYF. The CDR3 DNA sequence: TGCGCCAGCAGCTTGGGACAGGGGGTTTTGGATACGCAGTATTTT.

This clone was picked up one time. The J gene is TRBJ1-3, the V gene TRBV5-1; the D gene is possibly TRBD1 (6 bases). Germline CDR1 is SGHRS and CDR2 is YFSETQ. The V end was cut by 4 bases, the J end by 1 base, with 18 bases between. The CDR3 is 17 residues long. The CDR3 sequence is CASSGYRVLGSGNTIYF. Here the CDR3 DNA reads TGCGCCAGCAGCGGGTACAGGGTTTTGGGTTCTGGAAACACCATATATTTT.

The chain has TRBV19 and TRBJ2-5; 9 nucleotides agree with TRBD1. The DNA end favors TRBJ2-7, so the J call may be wrong. CDR1 is LNHDA, CDR2 SQIVND, per germline (reference sequence). This CDR3 contains 14 residues. CDR3 DNA: TGTGCCAGTAGTATGGGGACAGGGACCTACGAGCAGTACTTC. As protein: CASSMGTGTYEQYF.

J is TRBJ1-4 and V is TRBV5-6, with TRBD1 matching 9 bases. The CDR3 contains 14 residues. CDR1 and CDR2 from the germline V gene are SGHDT and YYEEEE. The trim removed 4 bases at V and 6 bases at J, leaving 4 bases unmatched. The CDR3 DNA sequence: TGTGCCAGCAGCCCCGGGACAGGGTATGAAAAACTGTTTTTT. Amino acid sequence: CASSPGTGYEKLFF.

The rearrangement links TRBV6-1 to TRBJ1-3; tentatively, D is TRBD1 (5 bases). V gave up 2 bases and J gave up 4 bases, with 15 bases separating them. This CDR3 comprises 16 residues. The V gene's germline CDR1 is MNHNS and CDR2 SASEGT. CDR3 sequence (DNA): TGTGCCAGCAGTGAATGGGGCGGCGGAAGAGGAAACACCATATATTTT. Encoded protein: CASSEWGGGRGNTIYF.

The rearrangement links TRBV7-6 to TRBJ2-1, with 13 nucleotides matching TRBD2. This CDR3 has 15 amino acids. Per the germline V gene, CDR1 is SGHVS and CDR2 is FNYEAQ. With 5 bases clipped from V and 6 bases from J, the junction kept 4 bases outside the gene matches. Here the CDR3 reads CASSLLAGGPNEQFF. The CDR3, as DNA: TGTGCCAGCAGCCTACTAGCGGGAGGGCCCAATGAGCAGTTCTTC.

The chain is built from TRBV9 and TRBJ1-2; 7 bases agree with TRBD1. The germline V gene has CDR1 SGDLS and CDR2 YYNGEE. The V gene end was trimmed by 4 bases and the J gene end by 5 bases; junction bases not matched to a gene: 11. The length of the CDR3 is 15 residues. The CDR3 is CASSPDAGRGYGYTF. DNA of the CDR3: TGTGCCAGCAGCCCAGACGCTGGCAGGGGGTATGGCTACACCTTC.

This rearrangement joins TRBV25-1 to TRBJ1-2, with TRBD1 matching over 8 bases. J was trimmed by 3 bases and V by 2 bases; bases with no gene match: 2. The germline CDR1 and CDR2 sequences are MGHDK and SYGVNS. The CDR3 is 14 amino acids. CDR3 protein: CASSEGQGYYGYTF. The CDR3 DNA reads as TGTGCCAGCAGTGAAGGACAGGGTTACTATGGCTACACCTTC.